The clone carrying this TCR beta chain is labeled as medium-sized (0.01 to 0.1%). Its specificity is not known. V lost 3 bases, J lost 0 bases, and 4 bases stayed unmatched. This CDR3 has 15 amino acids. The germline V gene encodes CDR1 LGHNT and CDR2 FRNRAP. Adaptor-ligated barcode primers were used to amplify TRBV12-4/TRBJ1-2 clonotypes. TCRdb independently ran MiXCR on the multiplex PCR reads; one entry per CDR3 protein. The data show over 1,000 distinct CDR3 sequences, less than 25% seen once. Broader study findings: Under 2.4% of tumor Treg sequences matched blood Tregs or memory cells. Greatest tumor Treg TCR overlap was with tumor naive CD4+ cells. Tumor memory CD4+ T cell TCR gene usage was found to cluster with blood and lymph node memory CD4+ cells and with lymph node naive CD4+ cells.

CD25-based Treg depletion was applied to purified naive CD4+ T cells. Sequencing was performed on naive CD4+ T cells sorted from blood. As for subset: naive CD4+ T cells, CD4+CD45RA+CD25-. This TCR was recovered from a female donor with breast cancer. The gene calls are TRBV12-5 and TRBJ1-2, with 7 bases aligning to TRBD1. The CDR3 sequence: CASGFRQGPNYGYTF. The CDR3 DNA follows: TGTGCTAGTGGTTTCCGACAGGGTCCTAACTATGGCTACACCTTC.